The 25 T cell receptor beta chains below all came from one sample that was sequenced in a study of T cells after yellow fever vaccination. TCRdb re-analysed the 5' RACE reads in MiXCR, keeping a single row per CDR3 protein. The sample includes 150,000 to 200,000 distinct CDR3 sequences, roughly 9% of them seen just once. The material sequenced was CD8+ T cells sorted from PBMCs, taken 45 days after the yellow fever booster vaccination. All receptors come from a man between 18 and 29 years old who received the YFV17D yellow fever vaccine.

This clonotype was found a few times. This chain uses TRBV4-3 with TRBJ2-1; 9 bases agree with TRBD2. Germline V gene lookup returns CDR1 LGHNA and CDR2 YSLEER. The CDR3 runs 18 residues. V trimming: 0 bases; J trimming: 8 bases; junction bases outside the gene matches: 14. CDR3 residues: CASSQEVGGGAGVHEQFF. CDR3 DNA sequence: TGCGCCAGCAGCCAAGAGGTCGGCGGGGGGGCCGGTGTACATGAGCAGTTCTTC.

This clonotype appeared many times. J is TRBJ1-2 and V is TRBV2; D might be TRBD1 (5 bases). This CDR3 has 12 residues. The germline gives CDR1 SNHLY, CDR2 FYNNEI. The V gene lost 3 bases and the J gene lost 5 bases, with 7 bases spanning the gap. DNA for the CDR3: TGTGCCAGCAGTGAGGGGGGATATGGCTACACCTTC. This translates into CASSEGGYGYTF.

This clonotype was observed at least ten times. DNA for the CDR3: TGTGCCATCAGGGGTGGGCAGTCTCCTAGCACAGATACGCAGTATTTT. Translation: CAIRGGQSPSTDTQYF. The chain is built from TRBV10-3 and TRBJ2-3; unclear D gene. The CDR3 has 16 residues. Germline V lookup: CDR1 ENHRY, CDR2 SYGVKD. Between the trimmed V and J ends, which lost 6 bases and 0 bases, there was a span of 16 bases.

CDR3 in DNA: TGTGCCAGCAGCGCGGGACTAGCGGGGACAGATACGCAGTATTTT. Encoded protein: CASSAGLAGTDTQYF. V and J are TRBV9 and TRBJ2-3, with TRBD2 identical over 13 bases. The trim removed 3 bases at V and 3 bases at J, leaving 1 base unmatched. Looked up from germline, CDR1 is SGDLS and CDR2 is YYNGEE. The CDR3 totals 15 residues.

This clonotype was detected only a few times. The V gene is TRBV18, the J gene TRBJ1-4; unclear D gene. V was trimmed by 2 bases and J by 4 bases, leaving 5 bases between them. Germline V lookup: CDR1 KGHSH, CDR2 LQKENI. This CDR3 region has 13 residues. As DNA, the CDR3 is TGTGCCAGCTCACCAAACAGTAATGAAAAACTGTTTTTT. Translation: CASSPNSNEKLFF.

This chain connects TRBV13 to TRBJ1-2; no clear D gene. Germline V lookup: CDR1 PRHDT, CDR2 FYEKMQ (reference sequence). V was shortened by 5 bases and J by 7 bases, with 8 bases between the two germline ends. CDR3 length: 11 residues. CDR3 amino acids: CASSLLGGYTF. CDR3 in DNA: TGTGCCAGCAGCCTCCTGGGTGGCTACACCTTC. The variable domain in full, with the rest retrieved from reference TRBV13 and TRBJ1-2, is AAGVIQSPRHLIKEKRETATLKCYPIPRHDTVYWYQQGPGQDPQFLISFYEKMQSDKGSIPDRFSAQQFSDYHSELNMSSLELGDSALYFCASSLLGGYTFGSGTRLTVV.

This clonotype turned up a few times. The V gene is TRBV5-1, the J gene TRBJ1-1; possible D gene TRBD1, 5 bases. V was shortened by 5 bases and J by 3 bases, with 11 bases between the two germline ends. This CDR3 has 13 amino acids. In germline, CDR1 is SGHRS, CDR2 YFSETQ. CDR3 bases: TGCGCCAGCAGTCCAGGGAGGGACACTGAAGCTTTCTTT. Its protein is CASSPGRDTEAFF.

This chain links TRBV9 with TRBJ2-3, with D maybe TRBD2 (6 bases). Per the germline V gene, CDR1 is SGDLS and CDR2 is YYNGEE. V was shortened by 2 bases and J by 0 bases, with 10 bases between the two germline ends. The CDR3 is made up of 15 amino acids. This CDR3 is CASSVLAASTDTQYF. In DNA form, the CDR3 reads TGTGCCAGCAGCGTTTTAGCGGCTAGCACAGATACGCAGTATTTT.

This clonotype showed up just a few times. This chain links TRBV6-5 with TRBJ2-1, with D possibly matching TRBD1 (5 bases). V was shortened by 2 bases and J by 3 bases, with 11 bases between the two germline ends. There are 15 residues in the CDR3. In germline, CDR1 is MNHEY, CDR2 SVGAGI. This CDR3 is CASSYGQGNYNEQFF. In DNA, the CDR3 is TGTGCCAGCAGTTACGGCCAGGGTAACTACAATGAGCAGTTCTTC.

This clonotype was seen ten or more times. V usage is TRBV25-1 and J usage is TRBJ2-3, with 8 bases that match TRBD2. J lost 3 bases, V lost 1 base, and 6 bases had no gene match. This CDR3 has 16 amino acids. Per germline, CDR1 MGHDK and CDR2 SYGVNS. The CDR3 region has the DNA TGTGCCAGCAGTGAATCACGGCGGGGGGTAACAGATACGCAGTATTTT. The encoded protein is CASSESRRGVTDTQYF.

The V call is TRBV9, the J call TRBJ2-2; TRBD2 matches at 8 bases. Germline lookup yields CDR1 SGDLS and CDR2 YYNGEE. The junction had 12 bases not matched to a gene; V was cut back by 4 bases and J by 7 bases. The CDR3 has 16 amino acids. CDR3 in DNA: TGTGCCAGCAGCTCCCCCGTCACGGGGGGGGACGGGGAGCTGTTTTTT. Translation gives CASSSPVTGGDGELFF.

This clonotype was seen a few times. The genes are TRBV7-6 and TRBJ2-1, with 11 nucleotides matching TRBD1. CDR3 length: 16 residues. The germline CDR1 and CDR2 sequences are SGHVS and FNYEAQ. The junction had 5 bases not matched to a gene; V was cut back by 2 bases and J by 5 bases. The CDR3: CASSLLGTGGNNEQFF. CDR3 in DNA: TGTGCCAGCAGCTTATTGGGGACAGGGGGAAACAATGAGCAGTTCTTC.

The V gene is TRBV2, the J gene TRBJ1-1, with TRBD1 matching 8 bases. Germline V gives CDR1 SNHLY, CDR2 FYNNEI. V dropped 8 bases and J dropped 1; count of bases not matched to a gene: 0. The CDR3 consists of 12 residues. For the CDR3, the DNA is TGTGCCAGCGGACAGGGGAACACTGAAGCTTTCTTT. Amino acids: CASGQGNTEAFF.

In its sample, this clonotype was seen a few times. The chain is built from TRBV4-3 and TRBJ1-6, with D possibly being TRBD1 (5 bases). The V gene lost 0 bases and the J gene lost 13 bases, with 16 bases spanning the gap. Germline CDR1 is LGHNA and CDR2 is YSLEER. This CDR3 is 15 amino acids long. CDR3 in DNA: TGCGCCAGCAGCCAAGATTGGGACGAAGGCTTGCCCCTCCACTTT. This codes for CASSQDWDEGLPLHF.

This clonotype has at least ten counts. J is TRBJ2-4 and V is TRBV11-2, with D perhaps matching TRBD2 (6 bases). The germline V gene has CDR1 SGHAT and CDR2 FQNNGV. With 3 bases removed from V and 3 bases from J, the gap between germline ends came to 12 bases. The length of the CDR3 is 15 residues. The CDR3 sequence is CASSFVLGGKNIQYF. The CDR3 DNA reads as TGTGCCAGCAGCTTCGTCCTCGGGGGCAAAAACATTCAGTACTTC.

The V and J genes are TRBV20-1 and TRBJ1-2, with no clear D. V lost 0 bases and J lost 2, with 10 bases in between. CDR3 length: 14 residues. CDR1 is DFQATT and CDR2 is SNEGSKA in the germline V gene (reference sequence). The CDR3, as DNA: TGCAGTGCTAGAGACCAAAGGTTCAACTATGGCTACACCTTC. Encoded protein: CSARDQRFNYGYTF.

V gene TRBV29-1 combines with J gene TRBJ1-4; TRBD1 might be the D (5 bases). This CDR3 has 14 amino acids. V shed 1 base and J shed 7 bases, with 13 bases lying between them. Per the germline V gene, CDR1 is SQVTM and CDR2 is ANQGSEA. The DNA of the CDR3 is TGCAGCGTTGAAGTTGCCGGGGGAGGTGAAAAACTGTTTTTT. Its protein is CSVEVAGGGEKLFF.

This clonotype was picked up a small number of times. J is TRBJ1-3 and V is TRBV15; D remains unclear. The CDR3 runs to 14 residues. Trimming took off 4 bases at V and 0 bases at J, with 7 bases between the two ends. Per the germline V gene, CDR1 is LNHNV and CDR2 is YYDKDF (reference sequence). CDR3 sequence reads: CATSNGISGNTIYF. In nucleotides, the CDR3 is TGTGCCACCAGCAACGGGATCTCTGGAAACACCATATATTTT. The variable domain in full, with the rest retrieved from reference TRBV15 and TRBJ1-3, is DAMVIQNPRYQVTQFGKPVTLSCSQTLNHNVMYWYQQKSSQAPKLLFHYYDKDFNNEADTPDNFQSRRPNTSFCFLDIRSPGLGDTAMYLCATSNGISGNTIYFGEGSWLTVV.

There are many counts of this clonotype. The chain is built from TRBV7-2 and TRBJ2-7; 7 bases line up with TRBD1. Germline loops: CDR1 SGHTA, CDR2 FQGNSA. The CDR3 runs 15 residues. The V gene end was trimmed by 1 base and the J gene end by 4 bases; junction bases not matched to a gene: 7. The CDR3 sequence is CASSLESWDRYEQYV. The DNA for the CDR3 is TGTGCCAGCAGCTTAGAGTCGTGGGACAGATACGAGCAGTACGTC.

V usage is TRBV19 and J usage is TRBJ1-1; 8 positions match TRBD1. The CDR3 covers 13 residues. Germline CDR1 reads LNHDA; CDR2 reads SQIVND (reference sequence). V gave up 6 bases and J gave up 4 bases; unmatched junction bases: 4. The CDR3 DNA follows: TGTGCCAGTAGCTTCCAGGGGGCCACTGAAGCTTTCTTT. It codes for CASSFQGATEAFF. Full variable domain (outside the CDR3, taken from reference TRBV19 and TRBJ1-1): DGGITQSPKYLFRKEGQNVTLSCEQNLNHDAMYWYRQDPGQGLRLIYYSQIVNDFQKGDIAEGYSVSREKKESFPLTVTSAQKNPTAFYLCASSFQGATEAFFGQGTRLTVV.

The chain uses TRBV27 and TRBJ2-1; D ambiguous. The CDR3 sequence is 15 residues long. The germline V gene has CDR1 MNHEY and CDR2 SMNVEV (reference sequence). V gave up 2 bases and J gave up 0 bases, with 8 bases separating them. CDR3 DNA sequence: TGTGCCAGCAGTTTAGCGGTCAGCTCCTACAATGAGCAGTTCTTC. It specifies CASSLAVSSYNEQFF.

This clonotype was found many times. V gene TRBV9 combines with J gene TRBJ1-2, with unresolved D. The CDR3 runs to 20 residues. V gave up 0 bases and J gave up 2 bases, with 26 bases separating them. Germline loops: CDR1 SGDLS, CDR2 YYNGEE. CDR3 amino acids: CASSVAYRGPVAGVNYGYTF. As DNA, the CDR3 is TGTGCCAGCAGCGTAGCTTATCGAGGTCCCGTTGCCGGGGTCAACTATGGCTACACCTTC.

This clonotype came up many times. DNA of the CDR3: TGTGCCAGCAGCCCAACCTGGACAGAAGAGACCCAGTACTTC. As protein: CASSPTWTEETQYF. The rearrangement links TRBV12-3 or TRBV12-4 to TRBJ2-5, with TRBD1 as a possible D gene (6 bases). V lost 6 bases, J lost 3 bases, and 14 bases lay in between. The CDR3 sequence is 14 residues long.

This clonotype was found once. The V call is TRBV4-3, the J call TRBJ2-7, with a possible D match to TRBD2 (6 bases). The CDR3 has 12 residues. V was trimmed by 5 bases and J by 7 bases, leaving 12 bases between them. Germline loops: CDR1 LGHNA, CDR2 YSLEER. DNA of the CDR3: TGCGCCAGCAGCTACCATGGGGGGGAGCAGTACGTC. Protein: CASSYHGGEQYV.

This clonotype occurred a few times. This chain joins TRBV14 and TRBJ2-5, with 11 bases fitting TRBD2. CDR1 SGHDN and CDR2 FVKESK come from the germline V gene. V lost 6 bases, J lost 5 bases, and 23 bases stayed unmatched. The length of the CDR3 is 20 residues. CDR3 nucleotides: TGTGCCAGCAGACTGGAGGGACTAGCGGCCAAGAGGGGGGTGGACGAGACCCAGTACTTC. It is translated as CASRLEGLAAKRGVDETQYF.